This T cell receptor beta chain is drawn from a study of shared clonotypes between healthy human individuals. Study-level information: For every donor, three CD4 naive, three CD4 memory, two CD8 naive and one CD8 memory plates were used. Study-level results: Estimated clonotype richness was generally higher in naive than memory subsets. It was the non-shared clonotypes that had lower generation probabilities than clonotypes shared by all four donors.

Profiled with immunoSEQ multiplex PCR; TCRdb holds only in-frame clones, not every one. The sample lists around 1.4 million clones, around 98.5% occurring once. A note on this clone: Its matching antigen is unknown.

Trimming took 3 bases from V and 9 from J, leaving 9 bases between them. The V gene's germline CDR1 is MNHNY and CDR2 SVGAGI (reference sequence). The CDR3 totals 12 residues. V usage is TRBV6-6 and J usage is TRBJ2-1, with D tentatively TRBD1 (6 bases). The clonotype originates from a man aged 30 to 45 in good health. The sample comprised naive CD4+ T cells sorted from blood. As to subset: CD45RA+ positively selected. The CDR3 reads CASSYTGTEQFF. The DNA for the CDR3 is TGTGCCAGCAGTTATACAGGGACTGAGCAGTTCTTC.